These T cell receptor beta chains were read from a single sample in a study of cytomegalovirus exposure and HLA in healthy donors. Only in-frame clones appear in the TCRdb table, and some are missing; sequencing was by immunoSEQ multiplex PCR. The sample has about 110,000 clones, 76% seen once. The sample was PBMCs. The receptors stem from a young man in good health and CMV-seropositive. The CDR3 runs from the conserved cysteine through the conserved F or W. D genes are given only for firm matches. Not all rows give a size; the values are once, few, many and, for expanded clones, a class.

v_gene: TRBV2
abundance: -
d_gene: -
j_gene: TRBJ2-3
CDR3aa: CASGARSTDTQYF
CDR3nt: TGTGCCAGCGGGGCGCGTAGCACAGATACGCAGTATTTT

v_gene: TRBV18
abundance: -
d_gene: TRBD1
j_gene: TRBJ1-4
CDR3aa: CASSPQTGRGIEKLFF
CDR3nt: TGTGCCAGCTCACCACAGACAGGGCGGGGAATTGAAAAACTGTTTTTT

v_gene: TRBV6-1
abundance: few
d_gene: TRBD2
j_gene: TRBJ2-1
CDR3aa: CASSSGGLFNEQFF
CDR3nt: TGTGCCAGCAGTAGCGGGGGGCTTTTCAATGAGCAGTTCTTC

v_gene: TRBV28
abundance: -
d_gene: -
j_gene: TRBJ2-7
CDR3aa: CASSPGQTYEQYF
CDR3nt: TGTGCCAGCAGCCCCGGACAAACCTACGAGCAGTACTTC

v_gene: TRBV6-5
abundance: -
d_gene: TRBD1
j_gene: TRBJ2-7
CDR3aa: CASRATGVRNEQYF
CDR3nt: TGTGCCAGCAGGGCGACAGGGGTGAGGAACGAGCAGTACTTC

v_gene: TRBV7-2
abundance: -
d_gene: TRBD2
j_gene: TRBJ2-5
CDR3aa: CASSPGLAGETQYF
CDR3nt: TGTGCCAGCAGCCCGGGACTAGCGGGGGAGACCCAGTACTTC

v_gene: TRBV28
abundance: -
d_gene: -
j_gene: TRBJ1-2
CDR3aa: CASSLSGEYGYTF
CDR3nt: TGTGCCAGCAGTTTATCGGGAGAATATGGCTACACCTTC

v_gene: TRBV5-4
abundance: few
d_gene: -
j_gene: TRBJ2-5
CDR3aa: CASSPARSETQYF
CDR3nt: TGTGCCAGCAGCCCCGCTAGGTCAGAGACCCAGTACTTC

v_gene: TRBV5-1
abundance: -
d_gene: -
j_gene: TRBJ1-1
CDR3aa: CASSLAVAGNTEAFF
CDR3nt: TGCGCCAGCAGCTTGGCCGTTGCGGGGAACACTGAAGCTTTCTTT

v_gene: TRBV27
abundance: -
d_gene: TRBD2
j_gene: TRBJ2-1
CDR3aa: CASSLQGTSGINEQFF
CDR3nt: TGTGCCAGCAGTCTACAGGGGACTAGCGGGATCAATGAGCAGTTCTTC

v_gene: TRBV4-3
abundance: many
d_gene: -
j_gene: TRBJ1-2
CDR3aa: CASSQDPGRESGYTF
CDR3nt: TGCGCCAGCAGCCAAGACCCCGGCAGGGAAAGTGGCTACACCTTC

v_gene: TRBV6-5
abundance: -
d_gene: TRBD1
j_gene: TRBJ1-4
CDR3aa: CASGGGGRGEKLFF
CDR3nt: TGTGCCAGTGGAGGGGGCGGGCGGGGTGAAAAACTGTTTTTT

v_gene: TRBV5-6
abundance: once
d_gene: -
j_gene: TRBJ2-5
CDR3aa: CASRTGGETQYF
CDR3nt: TGTGCCAGCAGGACCGGAGGAGAGACCCAGTACTTC

v_gene: TRBV19
abundance: -
d_gene: -
j_gene: TRBJ2-1
CDR3aa: CASAPRSYNEQFF
CDR3nt: TGTGCCAGTGCCCCCCGGTCCTACAATGAGCAGTTCTTC

v_gene: TRBV19
abundance: -
d_gene: TRBD2
j_gene: TRBJ2-1
CDR3aa: CASTSGGSYNEQFF
CDR3nt: TGTGCCAGCACAAGCGGGGGGTCGTACAATGAGCAGTTCTTC

v_gene: TRBV6-6
abundance: -
d_gene: -
j_gene: TRBJ2-5
CDR3aa: CASRQTGWVNRETQYF
CDR3nt: TGTGCCAGCAGACAGACCGGGTGGGTGAACAGGGAGACCCAGTACTTC

v_gene: TRBV27
abundance: -
d_gene: TRBD1
j_gene: TRBJ2-1
CDR3aa: CASSPAGTGVYNEQFF
CDR3nt: TGTGCCAGCAGTCCCGCCGGGACAGGGGTCTACAATGAGCAGTTCTTC

v_gene: TRBV27
abundance: once
d_gene: -
j_gene: TRBJ1-5
CDR3aa: CASSNRVGNQPQHF
CDR3nt: TGTGCCAGCAGTAACAGGGTTGGCAATCAGCCCCAGCATTTT